These 25 T cell receptor beta chains came from one sample sequenced in a study of blood T cell repertoires in COVID-19. Measured with immunoSEQ multiplex PCR; TCRdb has only the in-frame clones, and not every one. Counted here are over 60,000 clones, about nine tenths occurring once; the ten biggest clones make up roughly 15%. The material sequenced was peripheral blood. Source of these receptors: an elderly woman with active or convalescent COVID-19.

The genes are TRBV13 and TRBJ1-2; 8 nucleotides line up with TRBD1. Germline CDR1 reads PRHDT; CDR2 reads FYEKMQ (reference sequence). CDR3 length equals 15 residues. The junction had 6 bases not matched to a gene; V was cut back by 4 bases and J by 2 bases. The CDR3 DNA sequence: TGTGCCAGCAGCTCCTGGACAGGGAGGAACTATGGCTACACCTTC. Translation gives CASSSWTGRNYGYTF.

The genes are TRBV7-7 and TRBJ2-2; 9 bases match TRBD1. Germline V gene data show CDR1 as SSHAT and CDR2 as FNYEAQ (reference sequence). The CDR3 contains 16 residues. The ends lost 6 bases at V and 4 bases at J; junction bases unmatched: 9. CDR3 sequence reads: CASRPSGTGSTGELFF. DNA of the CDR3: TGTGCCAGCAGACCCAGCGGGACAGGGTCCACCGGGGAGCTGTTTTTT.

The V gene is TRBV4-3, the J gene TRBJ2-7; D may be TRBD1 (6 bases). V was pared by 0 bases and J by 3 bases, with 12 bases between. The CDR3 has 15 residues. Germline V gives CDR1 LGHNA, CDR2 YSLEER. The CDR3 DNA follows: TGCGCCAGCAGCCAAGATGCGGCAGGGGACTACGAGCAGTACTTC. This translates into CASSQDAAGDYEQYF.

The V and J genes are TRBV9 and TRBJ1-1, with D unresolved. Germline lookup yields CDR1 SGDLS and CDR2 YYNGEE. The CDR3 has 12 residues. Trimming took off 3 bases at V and 1 base at J, with 4 bases between the two ends. The DNA for the CDR3 is TGTGCCAGCAGCGGCAGGAACACTGAAGCTTTCTTT. Translated: CASSGRNTEAFF.

V is TRBV19 and J is TRBJ1-2; TRBD1 matches 9 bases. The CDR3 has 15 residues. Germline V gene lookup returns CDR1 LNHDA and CDR2 SQIVND (reference sequence). After removal of 3 bases from V and 4 bases from J, the junction contained 6 bases not matched to a gene. The CDR3 loop is CASSMPGQGLYGYTF. The CDR3 nucleotides read TGTGCCAGTAGTATGCCGGGACAGGGCCTCTATGGCTACACCTTC.

The chain is built from TRBV19 and TRBJ1-6; 8 nucleotides match TRBD1. The CDR3 length is 18 residues. CDR1 and CDR2 (germline): LNHDA, SQIVND (reference sequence). V shed 4 bases and J 0 bases; nucleotides not matched to a gene: 8. The CDR3 loop is CASSSGRQGSSYNSPLHF. As DNA, the CDR3 is TGTGCCAGTAGTAGCGGCCGACAGGGGAGCTCCTATAATTCACCCCTCCACTTT.

This clone has only a few counts. The chain has TRBV7-2 and TRBJ1-5, with D uncertain. Germline CDR1 is SGHTA and CDR2 is FQGNSA. The CDR3 runs 15 residues. The germline V and J ends were trimmed by 5 bases and 1 base, with 12 bases remaining between them. The CDR3 protein is CASSLQTQSNQPQHF. The CDR3 region has the DNA TGTGCCAGCAGCCTTCAAACACAGAGCAATCAGCCCCAGCATTTT.

This chain joins TRBV28 and TRBJ1-2; D gene uncertain. Germline V lookup: CDR1 MDHEN, CDR2 SYDVKM. The V and J ends lost 2 bases and 13 bases respectively, with 20 bases between them. The CDR3 is made up of 14 amino acids. CDR3 sequence: CASSLNDGGWISTF. CDR3 nucleotides: TGTGCCAGCAGTTTAAACGACGGAGGCTGGATATCCACCTTC.

This clone was seen only once. The rearrangement links TRBV28 to TRBJ1-5, with 7 nucleotides matching TRBD1. J lost 4 bases, V lost 7 bases, and 4 bases had no gene match. The CDR3 is made up of 13 amino acids. Germline V gives CDR1 MDHEN, CDR2 SYDVKM. CDR3 DNA: TGTGCCAGCAAGTTACAGGGGAATCAGCCCCAGCATTTT. Protein sequence: CASKLQGNQPQHF. The complete variable domain, with remaining parts taken from reference TRBV28 and TRBJ1-5, reads DVKVTQSSRYLVKRTGEKVFLECVQDMDHENMFWYRQDPGLGLRLIYFSYDVKMKEKGDIPEGYSVSREKKERFSLILESASTNQTSMYLCASKLQGNQPQHFGDGTRLSIL.

This clone appeared once. This chain links TRBV27 with TRBJ1-4, with D perhaps TRBD1 (5 bases). Trimming stripped 6 bases from V and 13 bases from J, with 18 bases between. The CDR3 has 13 amino acids. CDR1 is MNHEY and CDR2 is SMNVEV in the germline V gene (reference sequence). The CDR3 DNA follows: TGTGCCAGCAGCCAGGTGTACCCCCAGGGACTGTTTTTT. Residues: CASSQVYPQGLFF.

This clone was recorded once. This chain links TRBV19 with TRBJ1-2; 8 bases agree with TRBD1. This CDR3 region has 13 residues. With 4 bases clipped from V and 7 bases from J, the junction kept 5 bases outside the gene matches. From germline, CDR1 is LNHDA and CDR2 SQIVND (reference sequence). CDR3 in amino acids: CASSTTGVGGYTF. Here the CDR3 DNA reads TGTGCCAGTAGTACGACAGGGGTTGGTGGCTACACCTTC.

The CDR3 DNA is TGTGCCACCAGTGACCGGACAGTTCAGCCCCAGCATTTT. It yields the protein CATSDRTVQPQHF. The chain employs TRBV24-1 and TRBJ1-5; tentatively, D is TRBD1 (6 bases). CDR3 length equals 13 residues. The germline CDR1 and CDR2 sequences are KGHDR and SFDVKD. Deletions cut 4 bases from V and 6 bases from J, with 9 bases between.

V gene TRBV19 combines with J gene TRBJ1-5, with 7 bases fitting TRBD1. CDR1 is LNHDA and CDR2 is SQIVND in the germline V gene (reference sequence). The CDR3 runs to 14 residues. V was pared by 5 bases and J by 4 bases, with 5 bases of the junction left unmatched. This chain's CDR3 is CASSLWTGNQPQHF. The DNA of the CDR3 is TGTGCCAGTAGTCTCTGGACAGGAAATCAGCCCCAGCATTTT.

In its sample, this clone was seen a few times. The genes are TRBV7-2 and TRBJ2-3; TRBD1 matches 8 bases. The CDR3 has 14 residues. In germline, CDR1 is SGHTA, CDR2 FQGNSA. V lost 4 bases to trimming and J lost 1 base; unmatched junction nucleotides: 1. The chain's CDR3 is CASSSGQGTDTQYF. CDR3 sequence (DNA): TGTGCCAGCAGCTCGGGACAGGGCACAGATACGCAGTATTTT.

V is TRBV27 and J is TRBJ1-2, with D maybe TRBD1 (5 bases). Germline values: CDR1 MNHEY, CDR2 SMNVEV (reference sequence). This CDR3 is built from 15 residues. Trimming stripped 3 bases from V and 0 bases from J, with 11 bases between. CDR3 bases: TGTGCCAGCAGTTTCTGGGGCACCACTAACTATGGCTACACCTTC. Protein: CASSFWGTTNYGYTF.

The chain couples TRBV19 to TRBJ1-5; 10 bases are a match to TRBD1. This CDR3 comprises 17 residues. Unmatched junction bases numbered 9, after V lost 5 bases and J lost 2 bases. CDR1 is LNHDA, CDR2 SQIVND, per germline (reference sequence). CDR3 in DNA: TGTGCCAGTAGTCCACGGGACAGGGGCGGTCGCAATCAGCCCCAGCATTTT. It codes for CASSPRDRGGRNQPQHF.

The chain uses TRBV28 and TRBJ1-2, with 7 bases identical to TRBD1. Losses at the gene ends were 6 bases for V and 0 bases for J; bases not matched to a gene: 10. Germline CDR1 reads MDHEN; CDR2 reads SYDVKM. The CDR3 totals 16 residues. CDR3 loop: CASSRPTGASNYGYTF. CDR3 coding DNA: TGTGCCAGCAGCCGACCCACAGGGGCCTCTAACTATGGCTACACCTTC.

This sequence joins TRBV7-3 and TRBJ1-1; the D gene is possibly TRBD1 (6 bases). The V gene lost 2 bases and the J gene lost 7 bases, with 11 bases spanning the gap. Germline CDR1 SGHTA, CDR2 FQGTGA. The CDR3 is made up of 13 amino acids. Written as DNA, the CDR3 is TGTGCCAGCAGCTTACTAACGACAGGTGAAGCTTTCTTT. This gives the protein CASSLLTTGEAFF.

The chain carries TRBV29-1 and TRBJ2-6; possibly TRBD1 for D (6 bases). Trimming removed 4 bases at V and 3 bases at J, with 16 bases between. Looked up from germline, CDR1 is SQVTM and CDR2 is ANQGSEA. The CDR3 totals 16 residues. CDR3 sequence: CSVGEGGNGGANVLTF. The DNA of the CDR3 is TGCAGCGTTGGAGAAGGGGGAAACGGTGGGGCCAACGTCCTGACTTTC.

The chain joins TRBV27 to TRBJ2-5, with TRBD1 as a possible D gene (6 bases). The V gene's germline CDR1 is MNHEY and CDR2 SMNVEV (reference sequence). Trimming stripped 8 bases from V and 4 bases from J, with 20 bases between. The CDR3 spans 15 residues. CDR3 loop: CASRFLGTFGETQYF. DNA of the CDR3: TGTGCCAGCCGATTCTTGGGGACATTTGGAGAGACCCAGTACTTC.

The chain links TRBV24-1 to TRBJ1-2; D not resolved. With 0 bases removed from V and 8 bases from J, the gap between germline ends came to 18 bases. Germline assignment: CDR1 KGHDR and CDR2 SFDVKD. The CDR3 totals 16 residues. This CDR3 is CATSDLRDGAAGGYTF. In DNA, the CDR3 is TGTGCCACCAGTGATTTGAGAGACGGAGCGGCCGGCGGCTACACCTTC.

This clone was seen only a few times. The chain combines TRBV7-9 with TRBJ1-5; 9 bases map to TRBD1. J lost 1 base, V lost 5 bases, and 3 bases had no gene match. Germline CDR1 is SEHNR and CDR2 is FQNEAQ (reference sequence). This CDR3 is built from 15 residues. The chain's CDR3 is CASSTGTGSNQPQHF. Here the CDR3 DNA reads TGTGCCAGCAGCACCGGGACAGGGAGCAATCAGCCCCAGCATTTT.

The rearrangement links TRBV19 to TRBJ2-2; TRBD2 matches 8 bases. Germline V gives CDR1 LNHDA, CDR2 SQIVND (reference sequence). The CDR3 has 16 amino acids. Unmatched junction bases numbered 10, after V lost 6 bases and J lost 4 bases. For the CDR3, the DNA is TGTGCCAGTAGGACCCGGGGGGGGGCGATCACCGGGGAGCTGTTTTTT. Translating it yields CASRTRGGAITGELFF.

The chain carries TRBV4-1 and TRBJ1-2, with 9 positions matching TRBD1. CDR1 MGHRA and CDR2 YSYEKL come from the germline V gene. With V trimmed by 1 base and J by 5 bases, 8 bases remained unmatched. There are 16 residues in the CDR3. CDR3 DNA: TGCGCCAGCAGCCAAGTGGGGACAGGGTCTTCGTATGGCTACACCTTC. Translating gives CASSQVGTGSSYGYTF.

J is TRBJ1-6 and V is TRBV9, with D tentatively TRBD1 (5 bases). V shed 3 bases and J shed 7 bases, with 14 bases lying between them. The length of the CDR3 is 15 residues. CDR1 is SGDLS and CDR2 is YYNGEE in the germline V gene. The DNA for the CDR3 is TGTGCCAGCAGCGCGGGGGGGACGGAGAATTCACCCCTCCACTTT. Protein sequence: CASSAGGTENSPLHF.